This T cell receptor beta chain comes out of a study of T-cell memory formation after mild COVID-19. TCRdb re-called the 5' RACE reads with MiXCR, one entry per CDR3 protein. The data contain some 68,000 distinct CDR3 sequences, approximately 15% of them singletons. V lost 2 bases to trimming and J lost 1 base; unmatched junction nucleotides: 6. The CDR3 loop spans 17 amino acids. Germline CDR1 and CDR2: SGHTA and FQGTGA. This clonotype was sampled from an adult woman who had mild COVID-19 (a few samples of this study predate the infection). Cell type and time point are not known. What was sequenced was PBMCs or a T cell subset sorted from them (not recorded which). The chain is built from TRBV7-3 and TRBJ2-3, with 10 bases identical to TRBD1. This CDR3 is CASSLGPGTGGTDTQYF. The CDR3 region has the DNA TGTGCCAGCAGCTTAGGACCGGGGACAGGGGGCACAGATACGCAGTATTTT.